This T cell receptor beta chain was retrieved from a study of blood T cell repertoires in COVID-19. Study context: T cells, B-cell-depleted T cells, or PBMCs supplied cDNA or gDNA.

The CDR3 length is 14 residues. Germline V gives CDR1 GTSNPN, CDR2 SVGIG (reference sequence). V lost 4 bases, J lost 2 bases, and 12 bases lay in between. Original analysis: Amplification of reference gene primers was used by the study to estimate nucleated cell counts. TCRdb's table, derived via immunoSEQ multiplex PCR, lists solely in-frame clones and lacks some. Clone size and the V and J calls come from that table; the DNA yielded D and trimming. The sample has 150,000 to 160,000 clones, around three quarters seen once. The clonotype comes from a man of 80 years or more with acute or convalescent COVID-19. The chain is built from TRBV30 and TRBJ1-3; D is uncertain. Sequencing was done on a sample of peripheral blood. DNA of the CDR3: TGTGCCTGGACATTTGAGGTCCCTGGAAACACCATATATTTT. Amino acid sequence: CAWTFEVPGNTIYF.